Here is one TCR beta chain with its context. This CDR3 is 19 amino acids long. V was shortened by 5 bases and J by 1 base, with 24 bases between the two germline ends. The germline gives CDR1 LNHDA, CDR2 SQIVND (reference sequence). This sample stems from a study of CD8 T cells in Susac syndrome. CD8+ and CD4+ T cells from blood underwent TCR beta sequencing. Reverse transcription used roughly 0.45 to 1 ug RNA and random hexamers. TCRdb ran MiXCR on the immunoSEQ multiplex PCR reads and lists one entry per CDR3 protein. The repertoire holds roughly 130,000 distinct CDR3 sequences, 90% to 95% seen once, with more than 0.1% in the top ten.

The sequencing sample was made of CD4+ T cells from PBMCs. The receptor's source is a human donor in good health. The genes are TRBV19 and TRBJ1-5, with D maybe TRBD1 (5 bases). CDR3: CASSLPRGAGPMSNQPQHF. The CDR3 nucleotides are TGTGCCAGTAGTCTACCTCGCGGGGCAGGGCCGATGAGCAATCAGCCCCAGCATTTT.